A selection of T cell receptor beta chains follows, all from one sample in a study of blood T cell repertoires in COVID-19. Profiled with immunoSEQ multiplex PCR; TCRdb holds only in-frame clones, not every one. The sample records around 190,000 clones, 89% being singletons. Sequencing was done on a sample of peripheral blood. Source of these receptors: a man between 18 and 29 years old who had recovered from COVID-19. Each CDR3 is given with its conserved first and last residue. Fields, in order: V gene, clone size, D gene, J gene, CDR3 DNA, CDR3 protein. The D gene is left open where the match is weak. Clone size is given for some rows only: seen once, a few or many times, or a class if the clone is expanded.

v_call: TRBV3-1/TRBV3-2; clone_size: once; d_call: NA; j_call: TRBJ1-2; cdr3_nt: TGTGCCAGCAGCCCTACCGCCGGACAGCGGACCTATGGCTACACCTTC; cdr3_aa: CASSPTAGQRTYGYTF
v_call: TRBV3-1/TRBV3-2; clone_size: NA; d_call: TRBD2; j_call: TRBJ2-1; cdr3_nt: TGTGCCAGCAGCCAAGAGCGGGGAGGGACTCAATCCTACAATGAGCAGTTCTTC; cdr3_aa: CASSQERGGTQSYNEQFF
v_call: TRBV11-2; clone_size: NA; d_call: NA; j_call: TRBJ2-1; cdr3_nt: TGTGCCAGCGGATTTGCCAACGGGGTAGCCTACAATGAGCAGTTCTTC; cdr3_aa: CASGFANGVAYNEQFF
v_call: TRBV6-5; clone_size: NA; d_call: NA; j_call: TRBJ1-1; cdr3_nt: TGTGCCAGCAGTTCAGGGCCGAACACTGAAGCTTTCTTT; cdr3_aa: CASSSGPNTEAFF
v_call: TRBV4-3; clone_size: NA; d_call: NA; j_call: TRBJ2-7; cdr3_nt: TGCGCCAGCAGCCGCGGGACCCAAGCCTACGAGCAGTACTTC; cdr3_aa: CASSRGTQAYEQYF
v_call: TRBV4-3; clone_size: NA; d_call: NA; j_call: TRBJ2-2; cdr3_nt: TGCGCCAGCAGCCCTTCGGGGGACGGGGAGCTGTTTTTT; cdr3_aa: CASSPSGDGELFF
v_call: TRBV18; clone_size: NA; d_call: TRBD2; j_call: TRBJ2-1; cdr3_nt: TGTGCCAGCTCACTGGGACTAGCGGGAGCCAGCTCCTACAATGAGCAGTTCTTC; cdr3_aa: CASSLGLAGASSYNEQFF
v_call: TRBV5-1; clone_size: NA; d_call: TRBD1; j_call: TRBJ2-3; cdr3_nt: TGCGCCAGCAGCGTTGCAGGGGGCGCAGGGGCAGATACGCAGTATTTT; cdr3_aa: CASSVAGGAGADTQYF
v_call: TRBV9; clone_size: few; d_call: TRBD2; j_call: TRBJ2-1; cdr3_nt: TGTGCCAGCAGCGTAGGAGGGACTAGCGGCAATGAGCAGTTCTTC; cdr3_aa: CASSVGGTSGNEQFF
v_call: TRBV28; clone_size: NA; d_call: TRBD1; j_call: TRBJ2-7; cdr3_nt: TGTGCCAGCAGTTCCGGGACAGGGAATCTCTACGAGCAGTACTTC; cdr3_aa: CASSSGTGNLYEQYF
v_call: TRBV14; clone_size: once; d_call: NA; j_call: TRBJ2-3; cdr3_nt: TGTGCCAGCAGCCAAACCACCGAGGTCAGGGGATCAGATACGCAGTATTTT; cdr3_aa: CASSQTTEVRGSDTQYF
v_call: TRBV5-4; clone_size: NA; d_call: NA; j_call: TRBJ1-6; cdr3_nt: TGTGCCAGCAGCTTGGCCGCAGGGAGGAATTCACCCCTCCACTTT; cdr3_aa: CASSLAAGRNSPLHF
v_call: TRBV7-9; clone_size: NA; d_call: TRBD2; j_call: TRBJ2-1; cdr3_nt: TGTGCCAGCAGCCCCCTCGAGAGCGGGAGCCACAATGAGCAGTTCTTC; cdr3_aa: CASSPLESGSHNEQFF
v_call: TRBV4-1; clone_size: NA; d_call: TRBD1; j_call: TRBJ1-1; cdr3_nt: TGCGCCAGCAGCCAACGGGACAGGGAAGATGCTGAAGCTTTCTTT; cdr3_aa: CASSQRDREDAEAFF
v_call: TRBV28; clone_size: NA; d_call: NA; j_call: TRBJ1-4; cdr3_nt: TGTGGAGCCTCTTTAACAACTAATGAAAAACTGTTTTTT; cdr3_aa: CGASLTTNEKLFF
v_call: TRBV7-8; clone_size: NA; d_call: TRBD1; j_call: TRBJ2-7; cdr3_nt: TGTGCCAGCATGTCCGGGACAGGGGTCTACGAGCAGTACTTC; cdr3_aa: CASMSGTGVYEQYF
v_call: TRBV5-1; clone_size: NA; d_call: TRBD1; j_call: TRBJ2-1; cdr3_nt: TGCGCCAGCAGCTTGTTTGGACAGGGAGACAATGAGCAGTTCTTC; cdr3_aa: CASSLFGQGDNEQFF
v_call: TRBV20-1; clone_size: NA; d_call: NA; j_call: TRBJ1-5; cdr3_nt: TGCAGTGCTAGTCCGGGGTATAGCAATCAGCCCCAGCATTTT; cdr3_aa: CSASPGYSNQPQHF
v_call: TRBV13; clone_size: NA; d_call: TRBD1; j_call: TRBJ1-1; cdr3_nt: TGTGCCAGCAGCTTAGGGGACAGGGTGAACACTGAAGCTTTCTTT; cdr3_aa: CASSLGDRVNTEAFF
v_call: TRBV3-1/TRBV3-2; clone_size: NA; d_call: NA; j_call: TRBJ1-6; cdr3_nt: TGTGCCAGCAGCCTGTCCAGGGATAATTCACCCCTCCACTTT; cdr3_aa: CASSLSRDNSPLHF
v_call: TRBV19; clone_size: NA; d_call: NA; j_call: TRBJ1-1; cdr3_nt: TGTGCCAGTAGTATATATTCATCCGAGGGAGGAACTGAAGCTTTCTTT; cdr3_aa: CASSIYSSEGGTEAFF
v_call: TRBV5-6; clone_size: NA; d_call: TRBD1; j_call: TRBJ1-2; cdr3_nt: TGTGCCAGCAGCTTGTCCGGGACAGTCTCGAACTATGGCTACACCTTC; cdr3_aa: CASSLSGTVSNYGYTF
v_call: TRBV12-3/TRBV12-4; clone_size: NA; d_call: NA; j_call: TRBJ1-1; cdr3_nt: TGTGCCAGCAGTCTCTACAGGGAAGCTTTCTTT; cdr3_aa: CASSLYREAFF
v_call: TRBV7-2; clone_size: NA; d_call: TRBD2; j_call: TRBJ2-1; cdr3_nt: TGTGCCAGCAGCCCCACTAGCGACTCCTACAATGAGCAGTTCTTC; cdr3_aa: CASSPTSDSYNEQFF
v_call: TRBV11-2; clone_size: NA; d_call: TRBD1; j_call: TRBJ2-4; cdr3_nt: TGTGCCAGCAGCCCAGGGGGCCTTGGCAAAAACATTCAGTACTTC; cdr3_aa: CASSPGGLGKNIQYF
v_call: TRBV12-3/TRBV12-4; clone_size: NA; d_call: NA; j_call: TRBJ2-5; cdr3_nt: TGTGCCAGCAGCCCAGGGGAGACCCAGTACTTC; cdr3_aa: CASSPGETQYF
v_call: TRBV11-1; clone_size: NA; d_call: TRBD2; j_call: TRBJ2-5; cdr3_nt: TGTGCCAGCAGCGTTGGGGGGGGAGGGCAAGAGACCCAGTACTTC; cdr3_aa: CASSVGGGGQETQYF
v_call: TRBV5-1; clone_size: NA; d_call: TRBD2; j_call: TRBJ2-3; cdr3_nt: TGCGCCAGCAGCACTGGGACTAGCGGGAGGACCACAGATACGCAGTATTTT; cdr3_aa: CASSTGTSGRTTDTQYF
v_call: TRBV4-3; clone_size: few; d_call: NA; j_call: TRBJ2-5; cdr3_nt: TGCGCCAGCGGCGGACAGATCGGGGAGACCCAGTACTTC; cdr3_aa: CASGGQIGETQYF
v_call: TRBV6-5; clone_size: once; d_call: NA; j_call: TRBJ1-1; cdr3_nt: TGTGCCAGCAAAGTTAGGGGGATGAACACTGAAGCTTTCTTT; cdr3_aa: CASKVRGMNTEAFF
v_call: TRBV5-4; clone_size: NA; d_call: NA; j_call: TRBJ2-3; cdr3_nt: TGTGCCAGCAGCCTCAGTTTTGTAGCCTACACAGATACGCAGTATTTT; cdr3_aa: CASSLSFVAYTDTQYF
v_call: TRBV9; clone_size: NA; d_call: TRBD1; j_call: TRBJ1-2; cdr3_nt: TGTGCCAGCAGCGTAGGTCAGGGGGCGGCTGGCTACACCTTC; cdr3_aa: CASSVGQGAAGYTF
v_call: TRBV11-2; clone_size: NA; d_call: TRBD2; j_call: TRBJ2-5; cdr3_nt: TGTGCCAGCAGCTTAGTTTGGTTAGCGGGAGATCGGCAAGAGACCCAGTACTTC; cdr3_aa: CASSLVWLAGDRQETQYF
v_call: TRBV7-9; clone_size: NA; d_call: NA; j_call: TRBJ1-4; cdr3_nt: TGTGCCAGCAGCCGGGGGAGGGTTCCTAATGAAAAACTGTTTTTT; cdr3_aa: CASSRGRVPNEKLFF
v_call: TRBV7-2; clone_size: NA; d_call: NA; j_call: TRBJ2-7; cdr3_nt: TGTGCCAGCAGCTTAGGAGGTTGGCCTAGCTTC; cdr3_aa: CASSLGGWPSF
v_call: TRBV7-8; clone_size: few; d_call: NA; j_call: TRBJ1-4; cdr3_nt: TGTGCCAGCAGCTTATTTTACAGGGCGCGAGGGCCTAATGAAAAACTGTTTTTT; cdr3_aa: CASSLFYRARGPNEKLFF
v_call: TRBV30; clone_size: NA; d_call: NA; j_call: TRBJ2-7; cdr3_nt: TGTGCCTGGAGACCTGACAAGTCCTACGAGCAGTACTTC; cdr3_aa: CAWRPDKSYEQYF
v_call: TRBV7-9; clone_size: NA; d_call: NA; j_call: TRBJ2-7; cdr3_nt: TGTGCCAGCAGCTTAGTAGGGGCCTACTACGAGCAGTACTTC; cdr3_aa: CASSLVGAYYEQYF
v_call: TRBV19; clone_size: NA; d_call: NA; j_call: TRBJ1-2; cdr3_nt: TGTGCCAGTAGTCGATCAACAGGGCTCTATGGCTACACCTTC; cdr3_aa: CASSRSTGLYGYTF
v_call: TRBV5-1; clone_size: NA; d_call: TRBD2; j_call: TRBJ2-5; cdr3_nt: TGCGCCAGCAGCTTGGAAGCGGGAGGGTCGGAGACCCAGTACTTC; cdr3_aa: CASSLEAGGSETQYF
v_call: TRBV6-2/TRBV6-3; clone_size: NA; d_call: TRBD1; j_call: TRBJ1-6; cdr3_nt: TGTGCCAGCAGTTACTCTCTGACAGGGGGGATCTCACCCCTCCACTTT; cdr3_aa: CASSYSLTGGISPLHF
v_call: TRBV15; clone_size: NA; d_call: TRBD2; j_call: TRBJ2-5; cdr3_nt: TGTGCCACCAGCAACCGACTAGCGGATAACCAAGAGACCCAGTACTTC; cdr3_aa: CATSNRLADNQETQYF
v_call: TRBV19; clone_size: NA; d_call: NA; j_call: TRBJ1-2; cdr3_nt: TGTGCCAGTACTTCATCCTCGGCAGGGGCCTATGGCTACACCTTC; cdr3_aa: CASTSSSAGAYGYTF
v_call: TRBV25-1; clone_size: NA; d_call: NA; j_call: TRBJ2-1; cdr3_nt: TGTGCCAGCAACCGGCTAGCGAGTGAGCAGTTCTTC; cdr3_aa: CASNRLASEQFF
v_call: TRBV28; clone_size: NA; d_call: TRBD2; j_call: TRBJ2-5; cdr3_nt: TGTGCCAGCAGAATAGCGGGAGGAGAGACCCAGTACTTC; cdr3_aa: CASRIAGGETQYF
v_call: TRBV18; clone_size: NA; d_call: NA; j_call: TRBJ2-1; cdr3_nt: TGTGCCAGCTCACCAAACTATGAGCAGTTCTTC; cdr3_aa: CASSPNYEQFF
v_call: TRBV4-1; clone_size: NA; d_call: NA; j_call: TRBJ2-7; cdr3_nt: TGCGCCAGCAGCCAAGACAGGGTCTCCTACGAGCAGTACTTC; cdr3_aa: CASSQDRVSYEQYF
v_call: TRBV18; clone_size: NA; d_call: NA; j_call: TRBJ1-4; cdr3_nt: TGTGCCAGCTCACCTCAAAACCTAGCTGGGAGCCTATCAACTAATGAAAAACTGTTTTTT; cdr3_aa: CASSPQNLAGSLSTNEKLFF
v_call: TRBV3-1/TRBV3-2; clone_size: NA; d_call: TRBD1; j_call: TRBJ1-1; cdr3_nt: TGTGCCAGCAGTCAAAGGGCGGGACAGATAAACACTGAAGCTTTCTTT; cdr3_aa: CASSQRAGQINTEAFF
v_call: TRBV9; clone_size: few; d_call: NA; j_call: TRBJ2-2; cdr3_nt: TGTGCCAGCAGCGTAGTCCCAGCGGTAAACACCGGGGAGCTGTTTTTT; cdr3_aa: CASSVVPAVNTGELFF
v_call: TRBV29-1; clone_size: NA; d_call: NA; j_call: TRBJ1-1; cdr3_nt: TGCAGCGTTGCTCGAGAGAACACTGAAGCTTTCTTT; cdr3_aa: CSVARENTEAFF
v_call: TRBV11-2; clone_size: NA; d_call: NA; j_call: TRBJ1-5; cdr3_nt: TGTGCCAGCAGCTTACTTCCCGGGGGTCGACATAGCAATCAGCCCCAGCATTTT; cdr3_aa: CASSLLPGGRHSNQPQHF
v_call: TRBV10-3; clone_size: NA; d_call: NA; j_call: TRBJ1-2; cdr3_nt: TGTGCCATCAGTGAGATACAGGAAGGGGATGGCTACACCTTC; cdr3_aa: CAISEIQEGDGYTF
v_call: TRBV27; clone_size: NA; d_call: TRBD1; j_call: TRBJ1-2; cdr3_nt: TGTGCCAGCAGTTTGTCAGGGGACAGGAACCTTAACTATGGCTACACCTTC; cdr3_aa: CASSLSGDRNLNYGYTF
v_call: TRBV7-3; clone_size: once; d_call: NA; j_call: TRBJ2-3; cdr3_nt: TGTGCCAGCAGTTTAAGGCGGGGCACAGATACGCAGTATTTT; cdr3_aa: CASSLRRGTDTQYF
v_call: TRBV24-1; clone_size: NA; d_call: NA; j_call: TRBJ2-2; cdr3_nt: TGTGCCACCAGTGCACCCTCGGGTCAGGGCGGGGAGCTGTTTTTT; cdr3_aa: CATSAPSGQGGELFF
v_call: TRBV6-6; clone_size: NA; d_call: TRBD2; j_call: TRBJ2-1; cdr3_nt: TGTGCCAGCAGTGGCGGACTAGCCTTCAATGAGCAGTTCTTC; cdr3_aa: CASSGGLAFNEQFF
v_call: TRBV19; clone_size: NA; d_call: NA; j_call: TRBJ2-3; cdr3_nt: TGTGCCAGTAGCAACCAAGGGGGCACAGATACGCAGTATTTT; cdr3_aa: CASSNQGGTDTQYF
v_call: TRBV7-2; clone_size: NA; d_call: NA; j_call: TRBJ2-1; cdr3_nt: TGTGCCAGCAGCCTACTAGCTAGCTACAATGAGCAGTTCTTC; cdr3_aa: CASSLLASYNEQFF